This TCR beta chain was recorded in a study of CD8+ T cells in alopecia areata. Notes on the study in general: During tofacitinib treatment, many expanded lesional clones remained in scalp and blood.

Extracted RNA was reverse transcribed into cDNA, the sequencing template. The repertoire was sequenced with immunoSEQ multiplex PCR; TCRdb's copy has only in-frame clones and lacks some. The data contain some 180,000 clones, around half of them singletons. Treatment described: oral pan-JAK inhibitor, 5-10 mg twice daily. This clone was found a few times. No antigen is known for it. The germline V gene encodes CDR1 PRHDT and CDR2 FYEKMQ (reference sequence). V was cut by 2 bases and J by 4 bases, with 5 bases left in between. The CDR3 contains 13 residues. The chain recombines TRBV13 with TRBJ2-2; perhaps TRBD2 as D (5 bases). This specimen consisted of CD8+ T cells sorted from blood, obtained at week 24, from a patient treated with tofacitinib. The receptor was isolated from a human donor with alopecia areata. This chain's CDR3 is CASSLRGTGELFF. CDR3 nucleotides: TGTGCCAGCAGCTTACGGGGCACCGGGGAGCTGTTTTTT. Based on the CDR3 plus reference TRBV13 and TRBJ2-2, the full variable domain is AAGVIQSPRHLIKEKRETATLKCYPIPRHDTVYWYQQGPGQDPQFLISFYEKMQSDKGSIPDRFSAQQFSDYHSELNMSSLELGDSALYFCASSLRGTGELFFGEGSRLTVL.